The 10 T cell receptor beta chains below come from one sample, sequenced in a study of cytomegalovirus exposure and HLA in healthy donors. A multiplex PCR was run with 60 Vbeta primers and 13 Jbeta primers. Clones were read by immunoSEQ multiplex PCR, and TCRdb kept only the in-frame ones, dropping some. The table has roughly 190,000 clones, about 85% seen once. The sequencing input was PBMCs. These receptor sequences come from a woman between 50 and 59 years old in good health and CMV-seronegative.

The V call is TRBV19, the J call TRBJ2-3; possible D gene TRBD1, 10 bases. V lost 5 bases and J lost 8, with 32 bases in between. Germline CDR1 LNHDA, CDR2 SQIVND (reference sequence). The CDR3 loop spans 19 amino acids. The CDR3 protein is CASSRTGGTSWVQVATQYF. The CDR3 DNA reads TGTGCCAGTAGTCGGACAGGGGGGACTAGCTGGGTCCAGGTCGCTACGCAGTATTTT. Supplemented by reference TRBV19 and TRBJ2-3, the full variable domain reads DGGITQSPKYLFRKEGQNVTLSCEQNLNHDAMYWYRQDPGQGLRLIYYSQIVNDFQKGDIAEGYSVSREKKESFPLTVTSAQKNPTAFYLCASSRTGGTSWVQVATQYFGPGTRLTVL.

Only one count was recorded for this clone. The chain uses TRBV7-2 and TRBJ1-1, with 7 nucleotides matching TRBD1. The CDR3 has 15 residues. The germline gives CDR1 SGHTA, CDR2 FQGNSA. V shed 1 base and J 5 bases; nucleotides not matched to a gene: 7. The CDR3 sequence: CASSLVRAGGTEAFF. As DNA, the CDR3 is TGTGCCAGCAGCTTAGTGCGGGCAGGGGGAACTGAAGCTTTCTTT.

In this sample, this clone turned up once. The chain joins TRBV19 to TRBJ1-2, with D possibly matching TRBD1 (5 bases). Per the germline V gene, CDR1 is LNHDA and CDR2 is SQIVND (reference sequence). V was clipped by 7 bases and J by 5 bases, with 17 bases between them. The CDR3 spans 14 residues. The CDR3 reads CASTSRGEFYGYTF. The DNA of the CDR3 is TGTGCCAGTACCTCCCGGGGGGAATTTTATGGCTACACCTTC.

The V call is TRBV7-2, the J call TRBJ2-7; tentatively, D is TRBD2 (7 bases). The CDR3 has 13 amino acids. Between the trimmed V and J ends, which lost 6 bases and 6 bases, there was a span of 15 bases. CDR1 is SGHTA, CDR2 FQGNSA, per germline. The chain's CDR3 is CASSGGRGGEQYF. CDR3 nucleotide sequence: TGTGCCAGCAGTGGTGGGAGGGGGGGCGAGCAGTACTTC.

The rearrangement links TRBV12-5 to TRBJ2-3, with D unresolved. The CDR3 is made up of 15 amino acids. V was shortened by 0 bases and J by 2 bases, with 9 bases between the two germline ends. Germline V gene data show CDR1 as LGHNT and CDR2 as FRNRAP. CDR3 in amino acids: CASGLVMSLTDTQYF. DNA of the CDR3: TGTGCTAGTGGTTTGGTAATGAGTCTCACAGATACGCAGTATTTT. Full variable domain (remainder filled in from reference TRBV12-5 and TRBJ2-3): DARVTQTPRHKVTEMGQEVTMRCQPILGHNTVFWYRQTMMQGLELLAYFRNRAPLDDSGMPKDRFSAEMPDATLATLKIQPSEPRDSAVYFCASGLVMSLTDTQYFGPGTRLTVL.

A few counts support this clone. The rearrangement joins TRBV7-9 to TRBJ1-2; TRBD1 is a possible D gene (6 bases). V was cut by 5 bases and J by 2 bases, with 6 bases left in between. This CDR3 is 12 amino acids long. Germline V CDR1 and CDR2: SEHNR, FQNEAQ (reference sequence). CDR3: CASSRGNYGYTF. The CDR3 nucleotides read TGTGCCAGCAGCAGGGGGAACTATGGCTACACCTTC.

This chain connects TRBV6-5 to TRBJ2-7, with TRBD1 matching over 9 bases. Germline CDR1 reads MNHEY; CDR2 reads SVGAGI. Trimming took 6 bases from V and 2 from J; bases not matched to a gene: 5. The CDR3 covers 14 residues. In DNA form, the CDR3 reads TGTGCCAGCAGGATGGGACAGGGAGCCTACGAGCAGTACTTC. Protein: CASRMGQGAYEQYF.

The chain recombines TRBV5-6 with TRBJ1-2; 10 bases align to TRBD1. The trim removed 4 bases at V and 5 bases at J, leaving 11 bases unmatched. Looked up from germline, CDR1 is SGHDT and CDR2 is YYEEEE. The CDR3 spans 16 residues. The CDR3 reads CASSLDRGRGRYGYTF. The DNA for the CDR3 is TGTGCCAGCAGCCTCGACAGGGGGCGAGGGAGGTATGGCTACACCTTC. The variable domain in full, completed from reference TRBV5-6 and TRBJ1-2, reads DAGVTQSPTHLIKTRGQQVTLRCSPKSGHDTVSWYQQALGQGPQFIFQYYEEEERQRGNFPDRFSGHQFPNYSSELNVNALLLGDSALYLCASSLDRGRGRYGYTFGSGTRLTVV.

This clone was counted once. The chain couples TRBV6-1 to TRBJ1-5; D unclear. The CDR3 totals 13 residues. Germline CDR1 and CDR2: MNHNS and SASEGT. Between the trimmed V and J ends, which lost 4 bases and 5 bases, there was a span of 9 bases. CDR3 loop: CASSGQADQPQHF. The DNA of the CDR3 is TGTGCCAGCAGTGGCCAGGCCGATCAGCCCCAGCATTTT.

The CDR3 loop reads CATSRDMLQETQYF. Written as DNA, the CDR3 is TGTGCCACCAGCAGGGACATGTTGCAAGAGACCCAGTACTTC. This chain links TRBV15 with TRBJ2-5; a possible D gene is TRBD1 (5 bases). CDR1 is LNHNV and CDR2 is YYDKDF in the germline V gene (reference sequence). Trimming removed 3 bases from V and 2 bases from J, with 10 bases in between. The CDR3 loop spans 14 amino acids.